A selection of T cell receptor beta chains follows, all from one sample in a study of blood T cell repertoires in COVID-19. Assay used: immunoSEQ multiplex PCR; TCRdb lists only in-frame clones, some missing. The data hold some 130,000 clones, with around 86% observed a single time. Sequenced input: peripheral blood. The receptor set was obtained from a woman in her sixties or seventies with COVID-19, enrolled during active disease. The CDR3 runs from the conserved cysteine through the conserved F or W. D genes are given only for firm matches. Size values are once, few and many counts, or a class for expanded clones, and some rows have none.

D gene	clone size	V gene	J gene	CDR3 DNA	CDR3 protein
-	many	TRBV5-3	TRBJ2-7	TGTGCCAGAAGGGTGGGGCTTAAAGATATATTAGAGCAGTACTTC	CARRVGLKDILEQYF
-	-	TRBV10-2	TRBJ2-1	TGCGCCAGCAGTTCTAACCCTTACTCCTACAATGAGCAGTTCTTC	CASSSNPYSYNEQFF
TRBD2	-	TRBV29-1	TRBJ2-3	TGCAGCTCCCACGGGGGACTAGCGGGCTCTGATACGCAGTATTTT	CSSHGGLAGSDTQYF
TRBD2	-	TRBV6-4	TRBJ2-1	TGTGCCAGCAGCCTAGCGGGGGCTGGGAATGAGCAGTTCTTC	CASSLAGAGNEQFF
-	-	TRBV9	TRBJ1-1	TGTGCCAGCAGCGTAGGGGCTGAGAACACTGAAGCTTTCTTT	CASSVGAENTEAFF
-	once	TRBV12-3/TRBV12-4	TRBJ1-2	TGTGCCAGCAGTCCCTCCGGGAGGTATGGCTACACCTTC	CASSPSGRYGYTF
TRBD2	-	TRBV11-3	TRBJ2-1	TGTGCCAGCAGCCTAGCGGGCTCCTACAATGAGCAGTTCTTC	CASSLAGSYNEQFF
TRBD2	-	TRBV30	TRBJ2-4	TGTGCCTGGAGTGACGGACTAGCGGGGTTCCCCAAAAACATTCAGTACTTC	CAWSDGLAGFPKNIQYF
TRBD1	-	TRBV11-2	TRBJ2-3	TGTGCCAGCAGCTTAAGCGGGACAGGGTACACAGATACGCAGTATTTT	CASSLSGTGYTDTQYF
TRBD1	-	TRBV28	TRBJ1-1	TGTGCCAGCAGAGCACAGGGGGTGCGGAACACTGAAGCTTTCTTT	CASRAQGVRNTEAFF